This record looks at one T cell receptor (beta chain) sequence and its context. What it binds is not known. Since a much larger clone is just one base distant, this may be a read error. The CDR3 carries no conserved terminal phenylalanine or tryptophan, so it likely arises from a read error. This sample is part of a study of immune heterogeneity within non-small cell lung tumors. Study details: In total, the tumors were 4 squamous cell carcinomas, about ten non-squamous carcinomas and 1 not otherwise specified. Study-level points and caveats: Recurrence of the same dominant CDR3 beta clonotypes was seen across tumor sites within a patient, and site-unique high-frequency clones were present alongside them. Local clonality of T cells correlated moderately yet significantly with local tumor mutational burden (R about 0.34).

Each sample used approximately 0.55 ug of genomic DNA from bulk tumor tissue. Biopsies that were spaced far apart were taken, several per primary tumor, during surgery. These patients got curative surgery after being newly diagnosed with untreated non-small cell lung cancer. It was newly diagnosed non-small cell lung cancer patients having surgery with curative intent who served as donors. The authors amplified TCR beta CDR3 by multiplex PCR with 32 V and 13 J primers. One entry per CDR3 protein, called by TCRdb with MiXCR from the multiplex PCR reads. The data hold about 2,600 distinct CDR3 sequences, with about 20% observed a single time. Germline-derived CDR1 and CDR2 are PRHDT and FYEKMQ (reference sequence). The length of the CDR3 is 13 residues. V shed 3 bases and J shed 6 bases, with 12 bases lying between them.

The source is a woman between 45 and 60 years old with non-small cell lung cancer. Sequenced material: lung tumor tissue. The chain couples TRBV13 to TRBJ2-7, with D hard to call. CDR3 residues: CASSFGEMGEQYL. The DNA of the CDR3 is TGTGCCAGCAGCTTTGGGGAAATGGGCGAGCAGTACCTC.